The sequence of this T cell receptor (beta chain) was determined in a study of T cell repertoires in cytomegalovirus infection. Study information: HLA-C-restricted CMV epitopes, recently identified, and well-studied HLA-B-restricted ones were used by the study. It can be stated that public TCR beta signatures indicated CMV infection as well as a matching HLA type.

Study-level findings and limits: Within the response measured ex vivo, HLA-C-restricted CMV-specific TCR beta clonotypes were dominant. Identification of carriers of CMV plus the relevant HLA was achieved through cumulative public TCR beta family frequency.

V shed 0 bases and J shed 4 bases, with 4 bases lying between them. CDR1 is LGHDT, CDR2 YNNKEL, per germline (reference sequence). The CDR3 length is 12 residues. A single record per CDR3 protein comes from TCRdb applying MiXCR to the reads. This sample yields 140,000 to 150,000 distinct CDR3 sequences, of which 32% are seen a single time; around half belongs to the top ten. This clonotype was recorded many times. The antigen is not known. The rearrangement uses TRBV3-1 and TRBJ2-7; D unresolved. This material consisted of CD8+ T cells from cultured PBMCs, taken from culture after CMV antigen stimulation. The source of this sequence is a human donor in good health (CMV status not recorded). Some clones in this sample may be carry-over from other donors' samples. Written as DNA, the CDR3 is TGTGCCAGCAGCCAAGAAGATTACGAGCAGTACTTC. As protein: CASSQEDYEQYF.